This TCR beta chain appears in the sequencing data of a study of blood T cell repertoires in COVID-19. Study background: The origin of the acute and convalescent COVID-19 samples was the United States, Italy and Spain. PBMCs, B-cell-depleted T cells, or T cells provided the cDNA or gDNA that made up the material.

Germline V CDR1 and CDR2: KGHSH, LQKENI. The CDR3 has 13 residues. Trimming removed 4 bases from V and 2 bases from J, with 7 bases in between. Per the original data handling: How many nucleated cells were present was estimated from reference gene primer amplification. TCRdb keeps only in-frame clones here, not all; method: immunoSEQ multiplex PCR. For V, J and clone size, that table is used; D and trimming come from the DNA. Of roughly 170,000 clones in the sample, around 85% are singletons; the top ten hold about 20%. The sequence was obtained from a man in his sixties or seventies with active or convalescent COVID-19. Input material: peripheral blood. The genes are TRBV18 and TRBJ2-3; unclear D gene. This CDR3 is CASSQTDTDTQYF. The CDR3 nucleotides read TGTGCCAGCTCACAAACTGACACAGATACGCAGTATTTT.